This TCR beta chain was sequenced in a study of blood T cell repertoires in COVID-19. Study in general: The United States, Italy and Spain provided the acute and convalescent COVID-19 samples. Sample material is recorded as cDNA or gDNA derived from T cells, B-cell-depleted T cells, or PBMCs.

Methods used by the authors: Amplifying reference gene primers gave estimates of nucleated cell counts. Profiling relied on immunoSEQ multiplex PCR, and the TCRdb table lists in-frame clones only, not all of them. From that table come the V and J calls and clone size; the DNA was used to work out D and trimming. This table holds roughly 190,000 clones, 70% to 85% found once. Germline V gene sequence: CDR1 SGHAT, CDR2 FQNNGV. The V end lost 5 bases, the J end lost 4 bases, and 15 bases lay between the germline ends. This CDR3 has 15 amino acids. V gene TRBV11-2 combines with J gene TRBJ1-3; D is undetermined. This TCR was sampled from a woman in her forties or fifties with acute or convalescent COVID-19. What was sequenced was peripheral blood. The CDR3 sequence: CASSPRLTDGNTIYF. In DNA, the CDR3 is TGTGCCAGCAGCCCCCGACTTACCGACGGAAACACCATATATTTT.